What follows are 10 T cell receptor beta chains derived from one specimen sequenced in a study of blood T cell repertoires in COVID-19. Sequencing was performed with immunoSEQ multiplex PCR; in TCRdb, only in-frame clones are kept and a portion is missing. This sample has about 160,000 clones; about 74% occur once, and the top ten carry 8.1%. Sequencing was done on a sample of peripheral blood. The receptor set was obtained from a man between 60 and 75 years old with acute or convalescent COVID-19.

Note on this clone: Its ends do not fully match the called genes, so a read error is possible. Other nucleotide sequences in the sample specify the same CDR3. The chain links TRBV2 to TRBJ1-6; 7 bases map to TRBD1. Germline loops: CDR1 SNHLY, CDR2 FYNNEI. This CDR3 contains 15 residues. The CDR3 nucleotides are TGTGCCAGCAGGGCGAACAGGGGCCTTAATTCACCCCTTCACTTT. Its translation: CASRANRGLNSPLHF.

V is TRBV4-3 and J is TRBJ2-5; possible D gene TRBD2, 7 bases. This CDR3 region has 15 residues. In germline, CDR1 is LGHNA, CDR2 YSLEER. V lost 1 base and J 3 bases, leaving 12 bases between the germline ends. The chain's CDR3 is CASSQGREGEETQYF. The CDR3 DNA is TGCGCCAGCAGCCAAGGGAGGGAGGGGGAAGAGACCCAGTACTTC.

The V call is TRBV14, the J call TRBJ2-1; 10 bases map to TRBD2. CDR1 and CDR2 from the germline V gene are SGHDN and FVKESK. The CDR3 consists of 15 residues. Unmatched junction bases numbered 5, after V lost 0 bases and J lost 9 bases. This CDR3 reads CASSQDISGGLEQFF. In nucleotides, the CDR3 is TGTGCCAGCAGCCAAGATATTAGCGGGGGGCTTGAGCAGTTCTTC.

The rearrangement joins TRBV2 to TRBJ2-7; possible D gene TRBD2, 6 bases. This CDR3 has 13 residues. Germline V gives CDR1 SNHLY, CDR2 FYNNEI. Trimming left V 6 bases short and J 2 bases short, with 11 bases between. The CDR3 nucleotides read TGTGCCAGCAGAGAGGAGGGGACCTACGAGCAGTACTTC. This gives the protein CASREEGTYEQYF.

V is TRBV6-2 or TRBV6-3 and J is TRBJ1-1; tentatively, D is TRBD1 (6 bases). The CDR3 consists of 13 residues. Germline-derived CDR1 and CDR2 are MNHEY and SVGEGT. V was cut by 5 bases and J by 6 bases, with 13 bases left in between. CDR3 nucleotide sequence: TGTGCCAGCAGTCGCAACGACAGGCCTGAAGCTTTCTTT. Translated: CASSRNDRPEAFF.

The chain links TRBV29-1 to TRBJ2-3, with TRBD1 identical over 9 bases. The junction had 10 bases not matched to a gene; V was cut back by 3 bases and J by 0 bases. CDR3 length: 17 amino acids. Germline V CDR1 and CDR2: SQVTM, ANQGSEA. CDR3 DNA sequence: TGCAGCGTTGATCTTGCGCGGACAGGGGTGAGCACAGATACGCAGTATTTT. It yields the protein CSVDLARTGVSTDTQYF.

The sample holds one count of this clone. The chain joins TRBV25-1 to TRBJ1-6; D is ambiguous. The CDR3 has 16 residues. Germline V gene lookup returns CDR1 MGHDK and CDR2 SYGVNS. Trimming removed 2 bases at V and 7 bases at J, with 15 bases between. CDR3 DNA sequence: TGTGCCAGCAGTGAAACCCTGCAGGCAAAAAATTCACCCCTCCACTTT. Translating it yields CASSETLQAKNSPLHF.

This chain joins TRBV19 and TRBJ1-4; TRBD1 is a possible D gene (6 bases). This CDR3 has 15 residues. Germline CDR1 and CDR2: LNHDA and SQIVND (reference sequence). Between the trimmed V and J ends, which lost 5 bases and 3 bases, there was a span of 13 bases. CDR3 in DNA: TGTGCCAGTAGTCGGGGGGGCTCGGCTAATGAAAAACTGTTTTTT. Translating it yields CASSRGGSANEKLFF.

This rearrangement joins TRBV4-3 to TRBJ1-1; D call uncertain. Germline assignment: CDR1 LGHNA and CDR2 YSLEER. The CDR3 totals 15 residues. The germline V and J ends were trimmed by 1 base and 0 bases, with 9 bases remaining between them. DNA of the CDR3: TGCGCCAGCAGCCAAGTTTCGTACATGAACACTGAAGCTTTCTTT. This gives the protein CASSQVSYMNTEAFF.

The chain uses TRBV9 and TRBJ1-1, with D perhaps TRBD1 (5 bases). Germline CDR1 and CDR2: SGDLS and YYNGEE. Trimming stripped 0 bases from V and 6 bases from J, with 9 bases between. The CDR3 length is 13 residues. CDR3 loop: CASSVGWGAEAFF. Here the CDR3 DNA reads TGTGCCAGCAGCGTAGGATGGGGGGCTGAAGCTTTCTTT. The full variable domain, completed using reference TRBV9 and TRBJ1-1, is DSGVTQTPKHLITATGQRVTLRCSPRSGDLSVYWYQQSLDQGLQFLIQYYNGEERAKGNILERFSAQQFPDLHSELNLSSLELGDSALYFCASSVGWGAEAFFGQGTRLTVV.